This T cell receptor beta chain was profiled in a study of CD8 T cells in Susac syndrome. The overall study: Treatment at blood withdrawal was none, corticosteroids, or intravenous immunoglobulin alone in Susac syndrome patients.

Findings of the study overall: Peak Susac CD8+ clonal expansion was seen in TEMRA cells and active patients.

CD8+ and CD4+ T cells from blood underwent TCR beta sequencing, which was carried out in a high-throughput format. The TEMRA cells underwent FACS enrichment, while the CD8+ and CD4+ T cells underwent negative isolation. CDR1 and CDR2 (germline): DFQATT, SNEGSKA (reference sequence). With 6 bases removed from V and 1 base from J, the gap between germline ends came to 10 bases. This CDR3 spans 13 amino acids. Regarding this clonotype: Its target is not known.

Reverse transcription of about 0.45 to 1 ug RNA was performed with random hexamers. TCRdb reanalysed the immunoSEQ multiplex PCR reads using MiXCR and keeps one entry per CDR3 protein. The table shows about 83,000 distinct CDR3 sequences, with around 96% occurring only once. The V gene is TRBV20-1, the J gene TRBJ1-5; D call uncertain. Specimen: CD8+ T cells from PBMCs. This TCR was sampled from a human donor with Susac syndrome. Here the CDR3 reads CSAEKESNQPQHF. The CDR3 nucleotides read TGCAGTGCCGAGAAGGAGAGCAATCAGCCCCAGCATTTT.